The 3 T cell receptor beta chains given below trace back to one sample, sequenced in a study of T-cell reconstitution after alpha-beta-depleted transplantation in children. A TCRbeta library incorporating unique molecular identifiers was prepared. TCRdb analysed the PCR reads with MiXCR anew, one entry per CDR3 protein. The sample shows 600,000 to 700,000 distinct CDR3 sequences, roughly 17% of them seen only once. This specimen consisted of PBMCs from the stem cell graft donor, obtained from the stem cell graft. The origin of the receptors is a human donor who donated a stem cell graft to a child with acute myeloid leukemia.

V is TRBV7-3 and J is TRBJ2-5, with no clear D. The CDR3 runs to 13 residues. V lost 5 bases and J lost 7, with 14 bases in between. Germline V gene data show CDR1 as SGHTA and CDR2 as FQGTGA. In nucleotides, the CDR3 is TGTGCCAGCAGCCCGTCAGCTTTCGGGACCCAGTACTTC. Its translation: CASSPSAFGTQYF.

This clonotype came up many times. Written as DNA, the CDR3 is TGTGCCACCAGTGCATACGGCTACAATGAGCAGTTCTTC. The encoded protein is CATSAYGYNEQFF. This rearrangement joins TRBV24-1 to TRBJ2-1; D call uncertain. The germline gives CDR1 KGHDR, CDR2 SFDVKD. The CDR3 covers 13 residues. The V end was cut by 5 bases, the J end by 3 bases, with 7 bases between.

This clonotype was detected a few times. This chain joins TRBV24-1 and TRBJ1-2, with D hard to call. CDR3 length equals 15 residues. Per the germline V gene, CDR1 is KGHDR and CDR2 is SFDVKD. Trimming left V 7 bases short and J 7 bases short, with 21 bases between. CDR3 DNA sequence: TGTGCCACCAGCCCCCGTCAGGTTACCAGCTCTGGCTACACCTTC. Translating it yields CATSPRQVTSSGYTF.